What follows are 25 T cell receptor beta chains derived from one specimen sequenced in a study of blood T cell repertoires in COVID-19. The table came from immunoSEQ multiplex PCR; TCRdb's copy has only in-frame clones and leaves some out. The sample comprises around 360,000 clones, approximately 84% of which are singletons, and under 3% rests with the top ten. The specimen sequenced was PBMCs or T cells enriched from blood (not recorded which). Every receptor here comes from a woman aged 25 to 39 who had recovered from COVID-19.

This sequence joins TRBV3-1 (or the pseudogene TRBV3-2) and TRBJ2-1, with 10 bases matching TRBD2. The V and J ends lost 0 bases and 15 bases, in that order; junction bases with no gene match: 11. The CDR3 sequence is 15 residues long. Per the germline V gene, CDR1 is LGHDT and CDR2 is YNNKEL (reference sequence). CDR3 sequence: CASSQDRLAGAPPFF. The CDR3 region has the DNA TGTGCCAGCAGCCAAGATCGGCTAGCGGGAGCCCCCCCGTTCTTC.

The chain employs TRBV30 and TRBJ1-2; the D gene is possibly TRBD1 (5 bases). V lost 0 bases to trimming and J lost 7 bases, with 12 bases between them. CDR1 is GTSNPN and CDR2 is SVGIG in the germline V gene (reference sequence). This CDR3 is built from 13 residues. The DNA for the CDR3 is TGTGCCTGGAGTGTAGGCAGGGCCGGTGGCTACACCTTC. Translated: CAWSVGRAGGYTF.

The J gene is TRBJ1-1, the V gene TRBV19; 8 bases align to TRBD1. The CDR3 extends over 19 amino acids. The germline gives CDR1 LNHDA, CDR2 SQIVND (reference sequence). The V gene end was trimmed by 6 bases and the J gene end by 0 bases; junction bases not matched to a gene: 18. In nucleotides, the CDR3 is TGTGCCAGTAGCCATATCCCAGCCGGGACAGGTAAGATGAACACTGAAGCTTTCTTT. This gives the protein CASSHIPAGTGKMNTEAFF.

V is TRBV28 and J is TRBJ2-7; a weak D match, TRBD2 (6 bases). V lost 6 bases and J lost 4, with 22 bases in between. The CDR3 is made up of 16 amino acids. From germline, CDR1 is MDHEN and CDR2 SYDVKM. The CDR3 loop reads CASSPRSGPGGYEQYF. In nucleotides, the CDR3 is TGTGCCAGCAGCCCTAGATCAGGGCCCGGGGGTTACGAGCAGTACTTC.

The rearrangement links TRBV27 to TRBJ1-2; D is undetermined. Trimming cost V 3 bases and J 8 bases, with 10 bases left between them. The CDR3 extends over 12 amino acids. The germline V gene encodes CDR1 MNHEY and CDR2 SMNVEV (reference sequence). The CDR3 region is CASSLAGRGYTF. Written as DNA, the CDR3 is TGTGCCAGCAGTTTGGCGGGGAGGGGCTACACCTTC.

This clone was detected once. The V gene is TRBV6-5, the J gene TRBJ2-1, with 13 bases lining up with TRBD2. The junction had 6 bases not matched to a gene; V was cut back by 7 bases and J by 9 bases. The CDR3 totals 14 residues. Germline V gene lookup returns CDR1 MNHEY and CDR2 SVGAGI. As DNA, the CDR3 is TGTGCCAGCAACCCCGGGACTAGCGGGGTTGAGCAGTTCTTC. Translated: CASNPGTSGVEQFF.

The J gene is TRBJ2-1, the V gene TRBV5-5; a weak D match, TRBD2 (5 bases). Germline-derived CDR1 and CDR2 are SGHKS and YYEKEE (reference sequence). The CDR3 length is 13 residues. The V and J ends lost 1 base and 4 bases respectively, with 6 bases between them. CDR3 nucleotides: TGTGCCAGCAGCTTGTGGGAGTACAATGAGCAGTTCTTC. Its protein product is CASSLWEYNEQFF.

The chain combines TRBV9 with TRBJ2-7; 7 positions agree with TRBD2. Germline V lookup: CDR1 SGDLS, CDR2 YYNGEE. There are 16 residues in the CDR3. With V trimmed by 4 bases and J by 4 bases, 14 bases remained unmatched. The chain's CDR3 is CASSLSPGLSGYEQYF. As DNA, the CDR3 is TGTGCCAGCAGCCTGAGTCCGGGACTAAGTGGGTACGAGCAGTACTTC.

The chain joins TRBV27 to TRBJ2-1; TRBD2 aligns across 8 bases. V was pared by 6 bases and J by 1 base, with 5 bases of the junction left unmatched. The germline V gene encodes CDR1 MNHEY and CDR2 SMNVEV (reference sequence). The CDR3 spans 15 residues. CDR3 sequence: CASSSLAVSYNEQFF. The CDR3 region has the DNA TGTGCCAGCAGCTCACTAGCGGTTTCCTACAATGAGCAGTTCTTC.

This rearrangement joins TRBV7-8 to TRBJ1-4; D might be TRBD1 (5 bases). This CDR3 contains 15 residues. Trimming took 7 bases from V and 0 from J, leaving 12 bases between them. The V gene's germline CDR1 is SGHVS and CDR2 FQNEAQ. The CDR3 loop is CASKNTGATNEKLFF. The DNA for the CDR3 is TGTGCCAGCAAGAATACGGGGGCAACTAATGAAAAACTGTTTTTT.

This rearrangement joins TRBV5-4 to TRBJ1-1; D is unclear. This CDR3 is 13 amino acids long. CDR1 and CDR2 from the germline V gene are SGHNT and YYREEE (reference sequence). Trimming pared 0 bases from V and 8 bases from J, leaving 11 bases between. As DNA, the CDR3 is TGTGCCAGCAGCTTGGACGGGTTGATCGAAGCTTTCTTT. This translates into CASSLDGLIEAFF.

V is TRBV5-1 and J is TRBJ1-2; 7 bases are a match to TRBD1. This CDR3 contains 14 residues. Germline V CDR1 and CDR2: SGHRS, YFSETQ. J gave up 5 bases and V 4 bases, and 8 bases lay outside the gene matches. CDR3 protein: CASSTQGGGYGYTF. In DNA, the CDR3 is TGCGCCAGCAGCACGCAGGGGGGCGGGTATGGCTACACCTTC.

The rearrangement links TRBV5-1 to TRBJ1-2, with 8 bases lining up with TRBD1. The CDR3 has 13 residues. CDR1 is SGHRS and CDR2 is YFSETQ in the germline V gene. J lost 8 bases, V lost 5 bases, and 8 bases had no gene match. Here the CDR3 reads CASSFQGADGYTF. CDR3 coding DNA: TGCGCCAGCAGTTTCCAGGGGGCGGACGGCTACACCTTC.

The genes are TRBV2 and TRBJ2-7, with D possibly TRBD1 on 6 matching bases. Germline V gives CDR1 SNHLY, CDR2 FYNNEI. The CDR3 extends over 12 amino acids. V was shortened by 4 bases and J by 6 bases, with 10 bases between the two germline ends. The CDR3 DNA is TGTGCCAGCAGTGTGATAGGGGGCGAGCAGTACTTC. Residues: CASSVIGGEQYF.

V is TRBV23-1 and J is TRBJ1-1; D call uncertain. TRBV23-1 is designated an ORF whose function remains uncertain. CDR3 length: 17 residues. Trimming pared 2 bases from V and 5 bases from J, leaving 21 bases between. The CDR3 DNA reads TGCGCCAGCAGTCAACTCTCCTCGGCGCTTAGCGGGACTGAAGCTTTCTTT. Amino acids: CASSQLSSALSGTEAFF.

This sequence joins TRBV19 and TRBJ1-4; possibly TRBD1 for D (5 bases). V lost 11 bases and J 8 bases, leaving 21 bases between the germline ends. CDR1 is LNHDA and CDR2 is SQIVND in the germline V gene (reference sequence). CDR3 length: 14 amino acids. CDR3 coding DNA: TGTGCCGCTGGACCGGGGGGAGGTGGCGAAAAACTGTTTTTT. Translating gives CAAGPGGGGEKLFF. Combining the CDR3 with reference TRBV19 and TRBJ1-4 gives the whole variable domain DGGITQSPKYLFRKEGQNVTLSCEQNLNHDAMYWYRQDPGQGLRLIYYSQIVNDFQKGDIAEGYSVSREKKESFPLTVTSAQKNPTAFYLCAAGPGGGGEKLFFGSGTQLSVL.

This chain links TRBV19 with TRBJ2-7; a possible D gene is TRBD1 (6 bases). From germline, CDR1 is LNHDA and CDR2 SQIVND (reference sequence). The V gene lost 6 bases and the J gene lost 1 base, with 7 bases spanning the gap. The CDR3 totals 12 residues. DNA of the CDR3: TGTGCCAGTAGCGGGACATCCTACGAGCAGTACTTC. This codes for CASSGTSYEQYF.

The V call is TRBV30, the J call TRBJ1-1; weak D call: TRBD1 (6 bases). Germline V gene sequence: CDR1 GTSNPN, CDR2 SVGIG (reference sequence). V lost 4 bases, J lost 6 bases, and 12 bases lay in between. CDR3 length: 12 residues. The CDR3 DNA sequence: TGTGCCTGGAAAACAGGGTATCCTGAAGCTTTCTTT. Translating gives CAWKTGYPEAFF.

This chain uses TRBV28 with TRBJ2-7, with no clear D. V was clipped by 4 bases and J by 5 bases, with 18 bases between them. The CDR3 sequence is 15 residues long. CDR1 and CDR2 from the germline V gene are MDHEN and SYDVKM. Here the CDR3 reads CASSSSIPPENEQYF. In DNA, the CDR3 is TGTGCCAGCAGTTCGTCGATTCCCCCGGAGAACGAGCAGTACTTC.

V is TRBV5-1 and J is TRBJ2-7; D is undetermined. The CDR3 length is 13 residues. Trimming stripped 0 bases from V and 3 bases from J, with 7 bases between. Germline CDR1 SGHRS, CDR2 YFSETQ. The CDR3 here is CASSLAPVYEQYF. The CDR3 region has the DNA TGCGCCAGCAGCTTGGCCCCGGTCTACGAGCAGTACTTC.

The chain recombines TRBV28 with TRBJ2-1; 10 bases align to TRBD2. The germline CDR1 and CDR2 sequences are MDHEN and SYDVKM. The V and J ends lost 5 bases and 7 bases, in that order; junction bases with no gene match: 11. The CDR3 extends over 16 amino acids. The CDR3 loop reads CASSPGASGSLNEQFF. The CDR3 bases are TGTGCCAGCAGTCCGGGGGCTAGCGGGAGTCTTAATGAGCAGTTCTTC.

The CDR3 DNA sequence: TGTGCCAGCGAACGGGACAGGGGGAACTATGGCTACACCTTC. This translates into CASERDRGNYGYTF. The chain links TRBV2 to TRBJ1-2; 11 positions agree with TRBD1. This CDR3 region has 14 residues. Trimming removed 8 bases from V and 2 bases from J; junction bases left unmatched: 4. CDR1 is SNHLY and CDR2 is FYNNEI in the germline V gene.

The genes are TRBV19 and TRBJ2-3, with D hard to call. The CDR3 extends over 13 amino acids. Looked up from germline, CDR1 is LNHDA and CDR2 is SQIVND (reference sequence). V lost 7 bases, J lost 3 bases, and 11 bases lay in between. This CDR3 is CASTVGATDTQYF. In nucleotides, the CDR3 is TGTGCCAGTACTGTGGGCGCGACAGATACGCAGTATTTT.

This chain uses TRBV5-1 with TRBJ2-1, with D unresolved. Germline CDR1 reads SGHRS; CDR2 reads YFSETQ. CDR3 length: 14 residues. V was cut by 0 bases and J by 4 bases, with 8 bases left in between. CDR3 DNA sequence: TGCGCCAGCAGCTTGGCCCAGGCGTACAATGAGCAGTTCTTC. It translates to CASSLAQAYNEQFF.

The chain recombines TRBV28 with TRBJ1-1; possibly TRBD1 for D (6 bases). Germline-derived CDR1 and CDR2 are MDHEN and SYDVKM. The V end lost 5 bases, the J end lost 1 base, and 14 bases lay between the germline ends. The CDR3 spans 15 residues. CDR3 bases: TGTGCCAGCAGTCCACCGGACAGACCGAACACTGAAGCTTTCTTT. The encoded protein is CASSPPDRPNTEAFF.